The rows below give T cell receptor beta chains drawn from one sample of a study of molecular identifiers for immune sequencing clone quantification. TCRdb reprocessed the PCR reads via MiXCR and lists one record per CDR3 protein. The table shows just over 35,000 distinct CDR3 sequences, with approximately 20% occurring only once. The specimen sequenced was naive CD8+ T cells from blood, with Jurkat cell RNA spiked in. All receptors come from a human donor in good health. Some libraries in this study had Jurkat cell RNA spiked in. Each CDR3 is given with its conserved first and last residue. D genes are given only for firm matches. Size values are once, few and many counts, or a class for expanded clones, and some rows have none.

D gene: TRBD2; clone size: many; V gene: TRBV4-3; J gene: TRBJ2-5; CDR3 protein: CASSQEAGGETQYF; CDR3 DNA: TGCGCCAGCAGCCAAGAGGCGGGGGGAGAGACCCAGTACTTC
D gene: TRBD2; clone size: medium-sized; V gene: TRBV29-1; J gene: TRBJ2-1; CDR3 protein: CSVPGLAAGSYNEQFF; CDR3 DNA: TGCAGCGTCCCGGGACTAGCGGCTGGCTCCTACAATGAGCAGTTCTTC
D gene: -; clone size: few; V gene: TRBV11-2; J gene: TRBJ2-5; CDR3 protein: CASSLRQEYQETQYF; CDR3 DNA: TGTGCCAGCAGCTTGAGGCAGGAGTACCAAGAGACCCAGTACTTC
D gene: TRBD1; clone size: many; V gene: TRBV12-3/TRBV12-4; J gene: TRBJ2-2; CDR3 protein: CASTEGQGDTGELFF; CDR3 DNA: TGTGCCAGCACCGAGGGACAGGGGGACACCGGGGAGCTGTTTTTT
D gene: -; clone size: many; V gene: TRBV7-9; J gene: TRBJ2-5; CDR3 protein: CASRSRGETQYF; CDR3 DNA: TGTGCCAGCAGATCAAGGGGAGAGACCCAGTACTTC
D gene: -; clone size: few; V gene: TRBV9; J gene: TRBJ2-1; CDR3 protein: CASSTGTSSYNEQFF; CDR3 DNA: TGTGCCAGCAGCACAGGAACAAGCTCCTACAATGAGCAGTTCTTC
D gene: -; clone size: -; V gene: TRBV20-1; J gene: TRBJ2-7; CDR3 protein: CSARDRGPVYEQYF; CDR3 DNA: TGCAGTGCTAGAGATAGGGGACCGGTCTACGAGCAGTACTTC
D gene: TRBD1; clone size: many; V gene: TRBV4-3; J gene: TRBJ2-2; CDR3 protein: CASRDGTGGSGELFF; CDR3 DNA: TGCGCCAGCAGAGACGGGACAGGAGGCTCCGGGGAGCTGTTTTTT
D gene: TRBD1; clone size: medium-sized; V gene: TRBV4-1; J gene: TRBJ2-1; CDR3 protein: CASTPGQGYNEQFF; CDR3 DNA: TGCGCCAGCACGCCGGGACAGGGGTACAATGAGCAGTTCTTC
D gene: -; clone size: many; V gene: TRBV11-2; J gene: TRBJ2-3; CDR3 protein: CASSSAVVGTDTQYF; CDR3 DNA: TGTGCCAGCAGCTCCGCAGTGGTCGGCACAGATACGCAGTATTTT
D gene: -; clone size: many; V gene: TRBV4-1; J gene: TRBJ1-1; CDR3 protein: CASSQGVSQGTEAFF; CDR3 DNA: TGCGCCAGCAGCCAAGGGGTTAGTCAGGGCACTGAAGCTTTCTTT
D gene: -; clone size: many; V gene: TRBV29-1; J gene: TRBJ1-1; CDR3 protein: CSAEVPGWATEAFF; CDR3 DNA: TGCAGCGCTGAGGTACCAGGATGGGCGACTGAAGCTTTCTTT
D gene: TRBD2; clone size: -; V gene: TRBV6-2/TRBV6-3; J gene: TRBJ2-3; CDR3 protein: CASSWGLAGAGDTQYF; CDR3 DNA: TGTGCCAGCAGTTGGGGACTAGCGGGGGCCGGGGATACGCAGTATTTT
D gene: -; clone size: -; V gene: TRBV20-1; J gene: TRBJ2-7; CDR3 protein: CSARSVEDAPYEQYF; CDR3 DNA: TGCAGTGCTAGATCGGTAGAGGACGCTCCCTACGAGCAGTACTTC
D gene: TRBD2; clone size: -; V gene: TRBV6-6; J gene: TRBJ2-1; CDR3 protein: CASSYLLAGGANEQFF; CDR3 DNA: TGTGCCAGCAGTTACCTACTAGCGGGAGGGGCAAATGAGCAGTTCTTC
D gene: -; clone size: many; V gene: TRBV27; J gene: TRBJ2-7; CDR3 protein: CASSLAGSVHEQYF; CDR3 DNA: TGTGCCAGCAGCCTAGCAGGGTCCGTGCACGAGCAGTACTTC
D gene: -; clone size: -; V gene: TRBV6-2/TRBV6-3; J gene: TRBJ2-3; CDR3 protein: CASSYPKNRRSTDTQYF; CDR3 DNA: TGTGCCAGCAGTTACCCAAAGAACCGTCGAAGCACAGATACGCAGTATTTT
D gene: -; clone size: -; V gene: TRBV7-9; J gene: TRBJ2-1; CDR3 protein: CASTSVGPRTDEQFF; CDR3 DNA: TGTGCCAGCACCTCTGTTGGCCCTCGCACCGATGAGCAGTTCTTC
D gene: TRBD2; clone size: few; V gene: TRBV19; J gene: TRBJ2-1; CDR3 protein: CASRTSGVTNEQFF; CDR3 DNA: TGTGCCAGCAGGACTAGCGGGGTCACGAATGAGCAGTTCTTC
D gene: -; clone size: once; V gene: TRBV11-2; J gene: TRBJ2-7; CDR3 protein: CGSSLGGVDSSYEQYF; CDR3 DNA: TGTGGCAGCAGCTTAGGGGGAGTGGACAGCTCCTACGAGCAGTACTTC
D gene: -; clone size: many; V gene: TRBV6-6; J gene: TRBJ2-5; CDR3 protein: CASSQAAIQETQYF; CDR3 DNA: TGTGCCAGCAGTCAGGCGGCCATCCAAGAGACCCAGTACTTC
D gene: -; clone size: many; V gene: TRBV7-2; J gene: TRBJ1-3; CDR3 protein: CASRQDSSGNTIYF; CDR3 DNA: TGTGCCAGCAGACAAGACAGCTCTGGAAACACCATATATTTT
D gene: TRBD2; clone size: many; V gene: TRBV20-1; J gene: TRBJ2-5; CDR3 protein: CSALGRAGGLQETQYF; CDR3 DNA: TGCAGTGCACTAGGTCGAGCGGGAGGGCTCCAAGAGACCCAGTACTTC
D gene: TRBD1; clone size: many; V gene: TRBV4-1; J gene: TRBJ2-7; CDR3 protein: CASSVGTGEYEQYF; CDR3 DNA: TGCGCCAGCAGCGTCGGGACAGGGGAATACGAGCAGTACTTC
D gene: -; clone size: many; V gene: TRBV20-1; J gene: TRBJ1-1; CDR3 protein: CSAITRQVEDTEAFF; CDR3 DNA: TGCAGTGCTATAACAAGACAGGTTGAGGACACTGAAGCTTTCTTT